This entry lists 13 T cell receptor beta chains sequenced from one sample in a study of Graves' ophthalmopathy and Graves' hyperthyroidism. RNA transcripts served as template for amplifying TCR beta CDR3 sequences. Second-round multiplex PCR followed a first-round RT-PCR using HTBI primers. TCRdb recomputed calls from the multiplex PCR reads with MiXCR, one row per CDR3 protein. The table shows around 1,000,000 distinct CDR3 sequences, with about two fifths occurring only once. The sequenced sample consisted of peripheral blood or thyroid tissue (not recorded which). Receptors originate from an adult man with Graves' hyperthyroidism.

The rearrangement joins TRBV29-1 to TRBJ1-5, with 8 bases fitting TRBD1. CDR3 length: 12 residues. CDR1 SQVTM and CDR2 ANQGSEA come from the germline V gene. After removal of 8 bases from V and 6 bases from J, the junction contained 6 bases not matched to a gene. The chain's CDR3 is CSYGTGAQPQHF. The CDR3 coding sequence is TGCAGCTATGGGACAGGTGCTCAGCCCCAGCATTTT.

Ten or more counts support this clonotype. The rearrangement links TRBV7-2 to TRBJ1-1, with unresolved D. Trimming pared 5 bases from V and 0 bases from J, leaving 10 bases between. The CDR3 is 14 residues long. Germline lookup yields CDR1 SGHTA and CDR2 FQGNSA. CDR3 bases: TGTGCCAGCAGCCGAGACACCTTGAACACTGAAGCTTTCTTT. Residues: CASSRDTLNTEAFF.

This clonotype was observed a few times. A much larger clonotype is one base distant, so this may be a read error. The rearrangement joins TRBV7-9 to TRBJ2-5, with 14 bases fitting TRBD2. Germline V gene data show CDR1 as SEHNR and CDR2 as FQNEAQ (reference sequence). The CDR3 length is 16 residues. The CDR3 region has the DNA TGTGCCGGCAGCTCCGGGACTAGCGGGAGAGGAGAGACCCAGTACTTC. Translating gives CAGSSGTSGRGETQYF.

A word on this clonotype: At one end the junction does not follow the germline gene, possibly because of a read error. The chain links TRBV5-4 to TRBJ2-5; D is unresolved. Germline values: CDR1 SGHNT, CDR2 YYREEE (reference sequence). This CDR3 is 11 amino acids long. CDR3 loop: CAGSLVGTQYF. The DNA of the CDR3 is TGTGCCGGCAGCTTGGTGGGGACCCAGTACTTC.

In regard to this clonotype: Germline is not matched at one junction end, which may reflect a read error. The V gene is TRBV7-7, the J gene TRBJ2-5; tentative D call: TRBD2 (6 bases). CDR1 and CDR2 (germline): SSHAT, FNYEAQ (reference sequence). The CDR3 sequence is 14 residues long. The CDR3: CASSPASVQETQYF. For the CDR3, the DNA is TGTGCTAGCAGCCCAGCTAGCGTCCAAGAGACCCAGTACTTC.

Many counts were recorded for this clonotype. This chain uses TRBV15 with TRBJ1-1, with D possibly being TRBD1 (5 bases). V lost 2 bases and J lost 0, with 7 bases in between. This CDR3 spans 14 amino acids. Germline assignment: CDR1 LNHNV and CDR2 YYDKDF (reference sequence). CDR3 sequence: CATSRPTVNTEAFF. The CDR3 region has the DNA TGTGCCACCAGCAGACCGACAGTGAACACTGAAGCTTTCTTT.

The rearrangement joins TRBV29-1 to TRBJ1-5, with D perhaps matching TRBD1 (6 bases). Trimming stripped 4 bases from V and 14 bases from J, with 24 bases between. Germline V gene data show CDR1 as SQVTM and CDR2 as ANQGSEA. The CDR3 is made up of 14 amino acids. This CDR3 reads CSVGGGGGPSYEHF. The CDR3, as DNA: TGCAGCGTTGGCGGGGGGGGGGGCCCCTCCTACGAGCATTTT.

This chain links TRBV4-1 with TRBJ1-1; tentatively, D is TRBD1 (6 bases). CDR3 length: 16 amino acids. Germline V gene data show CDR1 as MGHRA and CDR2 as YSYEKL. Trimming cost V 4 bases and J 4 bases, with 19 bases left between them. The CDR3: CASSPSFNREGTEAFF. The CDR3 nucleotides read TGCGCCAGCAGCCCCTCCTTCAACAGGGAGGGCACTGAAGCTTTCTTT.

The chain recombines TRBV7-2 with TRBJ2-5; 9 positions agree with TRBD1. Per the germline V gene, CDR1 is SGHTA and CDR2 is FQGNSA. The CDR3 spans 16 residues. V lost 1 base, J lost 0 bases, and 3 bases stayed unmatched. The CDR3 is CASSLGTGANQETQYF. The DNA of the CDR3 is TGTGCCAGCAGCTTAGGGACAGGGGCGAACCAAGAGACCCAGTACTTC.

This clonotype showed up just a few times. CDR3 bases: TGTGCCAGCAGCTCAGATGACAGGGGGAGCAATCAGCCCCAGCATTTT. Encoded protein: CASSSDDRGSNQPQHF. V gene TRBV7-9 combines with J gene TRBJ1-5; 9 positions match TRBD1. The CDR3 consists of 16 residues. Germline trimming cut 4 bases from V and 1 base from J; bases unmatched to any gene: 5. CDR1 SEHNR and CDR2 FQNEAQ come from the germline V gene (reference sequence).

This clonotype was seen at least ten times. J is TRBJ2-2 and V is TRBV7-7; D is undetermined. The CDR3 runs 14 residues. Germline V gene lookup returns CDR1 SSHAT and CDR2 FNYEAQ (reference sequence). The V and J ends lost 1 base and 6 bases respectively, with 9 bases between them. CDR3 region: CASSLVGVPGELFF. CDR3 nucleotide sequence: TGTGCCAGCAGCTTAGTCGGTGTTCCCGGGGAGCTGTTTTTT.

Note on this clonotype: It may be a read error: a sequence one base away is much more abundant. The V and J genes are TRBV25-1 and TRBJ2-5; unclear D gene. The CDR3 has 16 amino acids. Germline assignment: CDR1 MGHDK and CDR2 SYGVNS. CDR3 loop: CATSGYSLGLEETQYF. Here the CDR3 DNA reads TGTGCCACCAGTGGTTATAGCCTCGGGCTAGAAGAGACCCAGTACTTC.

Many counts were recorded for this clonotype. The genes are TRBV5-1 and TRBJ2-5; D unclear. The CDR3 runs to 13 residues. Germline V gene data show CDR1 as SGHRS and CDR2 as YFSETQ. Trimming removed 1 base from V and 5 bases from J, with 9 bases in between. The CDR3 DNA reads TGCGCCAGCAGCTTGTTCCCAGACGAGACCCAGTACTTC. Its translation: CASSLFPDETQYF.